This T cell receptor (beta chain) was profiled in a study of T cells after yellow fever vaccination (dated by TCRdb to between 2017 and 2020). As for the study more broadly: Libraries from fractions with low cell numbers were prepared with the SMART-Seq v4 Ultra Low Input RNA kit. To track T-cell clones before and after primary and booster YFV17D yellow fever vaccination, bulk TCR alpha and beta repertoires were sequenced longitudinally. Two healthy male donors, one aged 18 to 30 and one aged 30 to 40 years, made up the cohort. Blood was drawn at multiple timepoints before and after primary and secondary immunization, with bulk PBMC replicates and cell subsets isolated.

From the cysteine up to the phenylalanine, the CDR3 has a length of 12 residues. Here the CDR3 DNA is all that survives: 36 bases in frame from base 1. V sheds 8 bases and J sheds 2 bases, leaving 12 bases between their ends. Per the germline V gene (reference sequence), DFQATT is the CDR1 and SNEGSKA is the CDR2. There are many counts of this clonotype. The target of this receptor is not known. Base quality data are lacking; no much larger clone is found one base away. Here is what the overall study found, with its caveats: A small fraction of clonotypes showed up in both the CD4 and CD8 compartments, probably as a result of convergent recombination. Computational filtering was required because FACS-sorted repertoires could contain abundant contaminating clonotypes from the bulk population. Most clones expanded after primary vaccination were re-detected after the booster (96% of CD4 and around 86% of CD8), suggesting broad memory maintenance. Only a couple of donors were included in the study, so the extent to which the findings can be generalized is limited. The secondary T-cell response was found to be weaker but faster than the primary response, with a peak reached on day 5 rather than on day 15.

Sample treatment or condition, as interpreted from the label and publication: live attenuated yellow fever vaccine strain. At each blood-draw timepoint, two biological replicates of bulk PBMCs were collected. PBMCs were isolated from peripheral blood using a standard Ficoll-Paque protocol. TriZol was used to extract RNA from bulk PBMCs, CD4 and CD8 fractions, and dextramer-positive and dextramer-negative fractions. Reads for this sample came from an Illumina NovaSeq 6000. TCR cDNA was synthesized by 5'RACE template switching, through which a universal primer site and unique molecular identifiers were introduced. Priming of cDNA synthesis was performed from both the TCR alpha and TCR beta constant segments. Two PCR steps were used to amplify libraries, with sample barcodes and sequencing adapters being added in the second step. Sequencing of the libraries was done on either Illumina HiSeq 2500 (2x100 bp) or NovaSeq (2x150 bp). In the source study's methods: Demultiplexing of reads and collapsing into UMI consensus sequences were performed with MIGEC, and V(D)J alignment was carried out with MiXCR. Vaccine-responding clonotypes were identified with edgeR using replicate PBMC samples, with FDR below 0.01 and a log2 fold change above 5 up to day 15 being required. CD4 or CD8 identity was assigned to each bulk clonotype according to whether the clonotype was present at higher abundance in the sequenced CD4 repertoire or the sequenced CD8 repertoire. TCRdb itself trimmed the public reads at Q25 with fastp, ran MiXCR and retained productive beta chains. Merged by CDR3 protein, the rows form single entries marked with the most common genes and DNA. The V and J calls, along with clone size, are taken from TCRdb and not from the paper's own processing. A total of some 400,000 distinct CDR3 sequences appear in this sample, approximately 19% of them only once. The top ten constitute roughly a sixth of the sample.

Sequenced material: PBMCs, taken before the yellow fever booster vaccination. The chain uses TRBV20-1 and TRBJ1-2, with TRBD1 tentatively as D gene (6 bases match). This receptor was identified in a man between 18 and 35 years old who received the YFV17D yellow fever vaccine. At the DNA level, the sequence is TGCAGTATGGGGACACCGAACTATGGCTACACCTTC. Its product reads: CSMGTPNYGYTF.